This T cell receptor beta chain came from a study of T cells in localized non-small cell lung cancer. Germline V lookup: CDR1 LNHDA, CDR2 SQIVND (reference sequence). Trimming took 5 bases from V and 14 from J, leaving 19 bases between them. The CDR3 length is 14 residues. This clone is a singleton in its sample. Its target is not known. The study's findings and limits: Clonality peaked in uninvolved adjacent lung rather than tumor. Across samples, adjacent lung featured a median around 60 of the top 100 tumor clones. Longer overall survival was seen with higher T cell density measured in blood. Sequencing involved a lone tumor region, leaving heterogeneity possible.

TCRdb's table, derived via immunoSEQ multiplex PCR, lists solely in-frame clones and lacks some. The sample holds 20,000 to 25,000 clones; about 90% are singletons and the top ten take under 7.5%. This receptor was obtained from a male donor aged 60 or over with stage I squamous cell lung carcinoma. The chain uses TRBV19 and TRBJ1-6; D is unclear. Here the sequenced sample was peripheral blood, taken before any cancer treatment. The CDR3, as DNA: TGTGCCAGTAGTTCCAGTCGGGCAGTGGAATCCCTCCACTTT. It translates to CASSSSRAVESLHF.